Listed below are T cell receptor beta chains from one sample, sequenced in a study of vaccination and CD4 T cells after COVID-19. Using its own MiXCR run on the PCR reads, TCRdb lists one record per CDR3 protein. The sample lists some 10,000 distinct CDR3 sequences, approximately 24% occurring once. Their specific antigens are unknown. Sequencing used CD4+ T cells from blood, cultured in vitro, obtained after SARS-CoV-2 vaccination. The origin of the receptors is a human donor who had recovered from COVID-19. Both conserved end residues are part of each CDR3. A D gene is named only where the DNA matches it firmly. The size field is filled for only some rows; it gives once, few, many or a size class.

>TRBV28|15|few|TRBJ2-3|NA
TGTGCCAGCGTCTTAAGGGGGACTAGCACAGATACGCAGTATTTT
CASVLRGTSTDTQYF
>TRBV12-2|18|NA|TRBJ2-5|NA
TGTGCAAGTCGCTTAGCGGGGGGACGGCGGGAGGAACAAGAGACCCAGTACTTC
CASRLAGGRREEQETQYF
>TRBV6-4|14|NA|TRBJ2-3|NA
TGTGCCAGCAGTGTAAGCGGTTCCACAGATACGCAGTATTTT
CASSVSGSTDTQYF
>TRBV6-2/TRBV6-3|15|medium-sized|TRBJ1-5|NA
TGTGCCAGCAGCTCTCGGAGGGGCCCCAATCAGCCCCAGCATTTT
CASSSRRGPNQPQHF
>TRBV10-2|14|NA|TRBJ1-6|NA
TGCGCCAGCAGTGAGGTAGCCATGAATTCACCCCTCCACTTT
CASSEVAMNSPLHF
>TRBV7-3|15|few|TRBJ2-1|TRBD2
TGTGCCAGCAGTTCCCTAGCGGGAGGGCTCGATGAGCAGTTCTTC
CASSSLAGGLDEQFF
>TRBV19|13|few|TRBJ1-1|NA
TGTGCCACCAAGGGATTGATGAACACTGAAGCTTTCTTT
CATKGLMNTEAFF
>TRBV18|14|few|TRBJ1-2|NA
TGTGCCAGCTCATTATCCGGGAGGAACTATGGCTACACCTTC
CASSLSGRNYGYTF
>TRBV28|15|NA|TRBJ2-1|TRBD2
TGTGCCAGCAGTACGAGCGGGAGGGCCTACAATGAGCAGTTCTTC
CASSTSGRAYNEQFF
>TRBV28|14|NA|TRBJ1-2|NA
TGTGCCAGCAGTGGTGGAGACAGGATCTATGGCTACACCTTC
CASSGGDRIYGYTF
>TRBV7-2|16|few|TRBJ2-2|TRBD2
TGTGCCAGCAGCCCCGGCCTAGCGGGAGTAATCGGGGAGCTGTTTTTT
CASSPGLAGVIGELFF
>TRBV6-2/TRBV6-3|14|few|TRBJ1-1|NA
TGTGCCAGCACTGAAACAGGCAGTAGGCCTGAAGCTTTCTTT
CASTETGSRPEAFF
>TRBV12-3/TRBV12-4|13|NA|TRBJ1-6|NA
TGTGCCAGCAGTTTAGGAAGGTTAACACCCCTCCACTTT
CASSLGRLTPLHF
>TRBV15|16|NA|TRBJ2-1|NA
TGTGCCACCAGCCGAAAAACAGGTCCCACCTACAATGAGCAGTTCTTC
CATSRKTGPTYNEQFF
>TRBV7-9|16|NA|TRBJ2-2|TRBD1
TGTGCCAGCAGCTCCAAACAGGGGGGAACCCCCGGGGAGCTGTTTTTT
CASSSKQGGTPGELFF
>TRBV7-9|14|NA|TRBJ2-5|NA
TGTGCCAGCAGCCGAAGGGGCAAGCAAGAGACCCAGTACTTC
CASSRRGKQETQYF
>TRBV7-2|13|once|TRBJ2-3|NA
TGTGCCAGCAGCTTACGGTTCAGGGATACGCAGTATTTT
CASSLRFRDTQYF
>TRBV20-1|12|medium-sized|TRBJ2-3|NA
TGCAGTGCTAGAGATTGGGCAGATACGCAGTATTTT
CSARDWADTQYF
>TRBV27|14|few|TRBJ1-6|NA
TGTGCCAGCAGTTCCCTGGGGTATAATTCACCCCTCCACTTT
CASSSLGYNSPLHF
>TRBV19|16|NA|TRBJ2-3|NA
TGTGCCAGTAAGGGACGAGGGGACTCTAGCACAGATACGCAGTATTTT
CASKGRGDSSTDTQYF
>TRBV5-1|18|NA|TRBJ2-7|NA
TGCGCCAGCAGACTTTCTTGGGTCGGGTTAACGCCCTTCTACGAGCAGTACTTC
CASRLSWVGLTPFYEQYF
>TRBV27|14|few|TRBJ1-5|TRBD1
TGTGCCAGCAGTTTAAGACAGGGAGATCAGCCCCAGCATTTT
CASSLRQGDQPQHF
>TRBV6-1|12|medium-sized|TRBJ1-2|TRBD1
TGTGCCAGCACCCTCACAGGGGGTGGCTACACCTTC
CASTLTGGGYTF
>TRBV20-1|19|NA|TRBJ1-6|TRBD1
TGCAGTGCTAGAGATCCGAGTCGAAGGACAGGGGGTCTCTATTCACCCCTCCACTTT
CSARDPSRRTGGLYSPLHF
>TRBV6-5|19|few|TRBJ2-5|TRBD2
TGTGCCAGCAGTTACAGGCTAGCGGTAATCCTAAAGGACCAAGAGACCCAGTACTTC
CASSYRLAVILKDQETQYF
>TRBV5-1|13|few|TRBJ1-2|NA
TGCGCCAGCAGCTCGACACTCGATTATGGCTACACCTTC
CASSSTLDYGYTF
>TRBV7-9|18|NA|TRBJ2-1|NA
TGTGCCAGCAGCCTACCTCGGGTGGCGGGACCTGGTGAGAATGAGCAGTTCTTC
CASSLPRVAGPGENEQFF
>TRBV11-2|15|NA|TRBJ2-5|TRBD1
TGTGCCAGCAGCCCGAACAGGGGATCTTTAGAGACCCAGTACTTC
CASSPNRGSLETQYF
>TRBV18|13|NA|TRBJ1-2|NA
TGTGCCAGCTCACCTCAGGATAACTATGGCTACACCTTC
CASSPQDNYGYTF
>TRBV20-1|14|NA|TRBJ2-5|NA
TGCAGTGCTATAGCACCACCTACCCAAGAGACCCAGTACTTC
CSAIAPPTQETQYF
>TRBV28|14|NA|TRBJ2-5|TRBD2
TGTGCCAGCAGTGGCGGGACTAAACAAGAGACCCAGTACTTC
CASSGGTKQETQYF
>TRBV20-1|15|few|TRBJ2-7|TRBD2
TGCAGTGCTAGAGATGTGGGGGAGGGCCCCTACGAGCAGTACTTC
CSARDVGEGPYEQYF